Below, 32 T cell receptor beta chains from the same sample are listed, as sequenced in a study of T-cell reconstitution after alpha-beta-depleted transplantation in children. It was with unique molecular identifiers that the TCRbeta library was prepared. TCRdb recomputed calls from the PCR reads with MiXCR, one row per CDR3 protein. The table lists hundreds of thousands of distinct CDR3 sequences, 10% to 15% of them singletons, with around 0.79% in the top ten. The input for sequencing was PBMCs, taken before TCRalphabeta/CD19-depleted stem cell transplant. These receptor sequences come from a girl under 10 years old with congenital amegakaryocytic thrombocytopenia, due to receive a stem cell transplant.

This clonotype was recorded a few times. The V call is TRBV12-3 or TRBV12-4, the J call TRBJ1-1; no clear D gene. The CDR3 is 13 amino acids. Trimming stripped 3 bases from V and 3 bases from J, with 8 bases between. The CDR3 DNA is TGTGCCAGCAGTTTTTATAGAGACACTGAAGCTTTCTTT. This translates into CASSFYRDTEAFF.

This clonotype has a count of ten or more. The chain uses TRBV20-1 and TRBJ2-7; 7 bases are a match to TRBD1. The CDR3 has 11 residues. V was pared by 6 bases and J by 2 bases, with 1 base of the junction left unmatched. Germline V gene data show CDR1 as DFQATT and CDR2 as SNEGSKA (reference sequence). The CDR3 sequence is CSAGTAYEQYF. CDR3 sequence (DNA): TGCAGTGCGGGGACAGCCTACGAGCAGTACTTC.

Many counts were recorded for this clonotype. This chain links TRBV5-1 with TRBJ2-7; D perhaps matches TRBD1 (6 bases). V was pared by 8 bases and J by 2 bases, with 14 bases between. The CDR3 spans 13 residues. The V gene's germline CDR1 is SGHRS and CDR2 YFSETQ. The CDR3: CASNFDRTYEQYF. The CDR3 coding sequence is TGCGCCAGTAACTTCGACAGGACCTACGAGCAGTACTTC.

This clonotype appeared many times. V usage is TRBV7-6 and J usage is TRBJ2-1; 8 bases are a match to TRBD2. CDR3 size: 18 residues. V lost 0 bases and J lost 2; bases outside the gene matches: 9. The germline CDR1 and CDR2 sequences are SGHVS and FNYEAQ. CDR3 sequence: CASSLATSGRGTYNEQFF. In nucleotides, the CDR3 is TGTGCCAGCAGCTTAGCGACCAGCGGGAGAGGGACCTACAATGAGCAGTTCTTC.

At least ten counts were recorded for this clonotype. The chain recombines TRBV12-3 or TRBV12-4 with TRBJ2-4, with TRBD2 as a possible D gene (6 bases). The CDR3 loop spans 18 amino acids. Trimming cost V 5 bases and J 0 bases, with 20 bases left between them. This CDR3 reads CASSLRRDGSLAKNIQYF. The CDR3 DNA sequence: TGTGCCAGCAGTCTCCGTAGGGACGGGAGCCTAGCCAAAAACATTCAGTACTTC.

There are many counts of this clonotype. The genes are TRBV5-1 and TRBJ2-3; 13 positions agree with TRBD2. The junction had 3 bases not matched to a gene; V was cut back by 0 bases and J by 2 bases. This CDR3 has 17 residues. Germline CDR1 SGHRS, CDR2 YFSETQ. DNA for the CDR3: TGCGCCAGCAGCTTGGGGACTAGCGGGAGTGCCACAGATACGCAGTATTTT. As protein: CASSLGTSGSATDTQYF.

This chain connects TRBV5-5 to TRBJ2-3; possibly TRBD1 for D (5 bases). Germline V gene lookup returns CDR1 SGHKS and CDR2 YYEKEE (reference sequence). V lost 4 bases and J 0 bases, leaving 12 bases between the germline ends. This CDR3 has 15 amino acids. The CDR3 spells CASSGAPTSTDTQYF. The CDR3 DNA is TGTGCCAGCAGCGGGGCCCCTACTAGCACAGATACGCAGTATTTT.

In its sample, this clonotype was seen many times. The chain combines TRBV7-9 with TRBJ2-7; D remains ambiguous. The germline gives CDR1 SEHNR, CDR2 FQNEAQ (reference sequence). Trimming removed 6 bases from V and 0 bases from J, with 6 bases in between. CDR3 length: 12 residues. The CDR3 region has the DNA TGTGCCAGCAGTGACGGCTCCTACGAGCAGTACTTC. Residues: CASSDGSYEQYF.

V gene TRBV20-1 combines with J gene TRBJ2-5; either TRBD1 or TRBD2 may supply D (6 bases each). Germline V gene data show CDR1 as DFQATT and CDR2 as SNEGSKA (reference sequence). CDR3 length: 14 amino acids. Trimming left V 3 bases short and J 7 bases short, with 18 bases between. The CDR3 protein is CSASRGTTVGTQYF. In DNA form, the CDR3 reads TGCAGTGCTAGCCGCGGGACAACCGTCGGGACCCAGTACTTC.

The chain joins TRBV29-1 to TRBJ1-4; D not certain. The V and J ends lost 7 bases and 3 bases respectively, with 12 bases between them. The germline CDR1 and CDR2 sequences are SQVTM and ANQGSEA. This CDR3 comprises 13 residues. CDR3 sequence: CSARADPNEKLFF. The DNA for the CDR3 is TGCAGCGCGCGGGCAGACCCTAATGAAAAACTGTTTTTT.

This clonotype was recorded many times. The chain is built from TRBV10-3 and TRBJ2-2; 8 positions agree with TRBD2. After removal of 11 bases from V and 0 bases from J, the junction contained 8 bases not matched to a gene. The CDR3 runs 15 residues. Germline V CDR1 and CDR2: ENHRY, SYGVKD. The CDR3 is CAALPGLANTGELFF. CDR3 DNA: TGTGCCGCCCTACCGGGACTAGCGAACACCGGGGAGCTGTTTTTT.

This clonotype was observed at least ten times. The V call is TRBV20-1, the J call TRBJ2-7, with D possibly matching TRBD1 (5 bases). This CDR3 comprises 14 residues. Trimming stripped 1 base from V and 3 bases from J, with 13 bases between. In germline, CDR1 is DFQATT, CDR2 SNEGSKA (reference sequence). The CDR3 here is CSARAQTEIYEQYF. The CDR3 DNA reads TGCAGTGCTAGAGCCCAGACAGAAATCTACGAGCAGTACTTC.

V usage is TRBV20-1 and J usage is TRBJ2-7, with 8 bases lining up with TRBD2. V trimming: 4 bases; J trimming: 1 base; junction bases outside the gene matches: 12. CDR1 and CDR2 (germline): DFQATT, SNEGSKA (reference sequence). The CDR3 is 16 amino acids. The CDR3 sequence: CSATPGHGTRSYEQYF. CDR3 bases: TGCAGTGCTACTCCCGGCCACGGGACTAGATCCTACGAGCAGTACTTC.

The genes are TRBV2 and TRBJ1-5; the D is unclear. V was trimmed by 3 bases and J by 5 bases, leaving 11 bases between them. Germline CDR1 SNHLY, CDR2 FYNNEI. This CDR3 has 14 residues. The CDR3 nucleotides read TGTGCCAGCAGTGATTTCAGAAATTATCAGCCCCAGCATTTT. It encodes CASSDFRNYQPQHF.

The genes are TRBV5-1 and TRBJ2-1, with TRBD2 matching 11 bases. Trimming at V came to 0 bases and at J to 4 bases, leaving 9 bases not matched to a gene. From germline, CDR1 is SGHRS and CDR2 YFSETQ. The CDR3 is 18 amino acids. CDR3 coding DNA: TGCGCCAGCAGCTTGGTTGGTAGCGGGAGGGCCCTTTACAATGAGCAGTTCTTC. This gives the protein CASSLVGSGRALYNEQFF.

This clonotype was seen at least ten times. The DNA for the CDR3 is TGTGCCAGCAGCTATACCAATAGCAATCAGCCCCAGCATTTT. It is translated as CASSYTNSNQPQHF. V is TRBV7-8 and J is TRBJ1-5; D remains unclear. Trimming took off 4 bases at V and 0 bases at J, with 7 bases between the two ends. Germline V gene lookup returns CDR1 SGHVS and CDR2 FQNEAQ. The CDR3 is made up of 14 amino acids.

This clonotype was detected a few times. The rearrangement uses TRBV5-1 and TRBJ2-5; 7 bases fit TRBD1. The CDR3 consists of 14 residues. After removal of 4 bases from V and 1 base from J, the junction contained 4 bases not matched to a gene. In germline, CDR1 is SGHRS, CDR2 YFSETQ. CDR3 DNA: TGCGCCAGCAGCAAGGGACAGACCCAAGAGACCCAGTACTTC. This translates into CASSKGQTQETQYF.

At least ten counts were recorded for this clonotype. The rearrangement links TRBV7-9 to TRBJ2-2, with D perhaps TRBD2 (6 bases). The CDR3 runs 13 residues. V lost 11 bases and J lost 1, with 11 bases in between. Germline CDR1 and CDR2: SEHNR and FQNEAQ (reference sequence). CDR3 DNA: TGTGCCGGGAGGAAGTTGAACACCGGGGAGCTGTTTTTT. Residues: CAGRKLNTGELFF.

This clonotype was counted only a few times. The chain combines TRBV19 with TRBJ2-1, with TRBD2 as a possible D gene (5 bases). Trimming removed 8 bases from V and 0 bases from J, with 11 bases in between. This CDR3 comprises 14 residues. The germline V gene encodes CDR1 LNHDA and CDR2 SQIVND (reference sequence). CDR3 region: CASGSGNSYNEQFF. CDR3 DNA: TGTGCCAGTGGCAGCGGAAACTCCTACAATGAGCAGTTCTTC. Combining the CDR3 with reference TRBV19 and TRBJ2-1 gives the whole variable domain DGGITQSPKYLFRKEGQNVTLSCEQNLNHDAMYWYRQDPGQGLRLIYYSQIVNDFQKGDIAEGYSVSREKKESFPLTVTSAQKNPTAFYLCASGSGNSYNEQFFGPGTRLTVL.

This clonotype was seen just once. The rearrangement links TRBV7-2 to TRBJ2-7, with D possibly matching TRBD2 (5 bases). CDR1 is SGHTA and CDR2 is FQGNSA in the germline V gene. Trimming removed 2 bases from V and 6 bases from J, with 11 bases in between. This CDR3 spans 13 amino acids. CDR3 DNA: TGTGCCAGCAGCTTACGGGGTGACTGCGAGCAGTACTTC. Translated, it gives CASSLRGDCEQYF.

This clonotype turned up a few times. The rearrangement joins TRBV20-1 to TRBJ2-7, with 12 bases that match TRBD2. Germline V gene data show CDR1 as DFQATT and CDR2 as SNEGSKA (reference sequence). The CDR3 consists of 14 residues. V was pared by 5 bases and J by 8 bases, with 10 bases of the junction left unmatched. CDR3 sequence reads: CSASQLAGGRKQYF. The CDR3 DNA reads TGCAGTGCTTCCCAGCTAGCGGGAGGGCGGAAGCAGTACTTC.

V gene TRBV20-1 combines with J gene TRBJ2-1; 12 bases fit TRBD2. CDR1 is DFQATT and CDR2 is SNEGSKA in the germline V gene (reference sequence). Trimming cost V 8 bases and J 7 bases; bases outside gene matches: 9. The length of the CDR3 is 14 residues. CDR3 loop: CSSKTSGRGNEQFF. CDR3 sequence (DNA): TGCAGTTCCAAGACTAGCGGGAGAGGGAATGAGCAGTTCTTC.

This clonotype was counted a few times. The chain joins TRBV5-1 to TRBJ2-5; possibly TRBD1 or TRBD2 for D (5 bases each). This CDR3 is 14 amino acids long. Trimming left V 6 bases short and J 4 bases short, with 16 bases between. The germline gives CDR1 SGHRS, CDR2 YFSETQ. CDR3 sequence reads: CASTRDQARETQYF. CDR3 sequence (DNA): TGCGCCAGCACAAGGGACCAGGCGAGAGAGACCCAGTACTTC.

This clonotype was counted ten times or more. The chain couples TRBV4-2 to TRBJ2-1; TRBD2 matches 12 bases. The CDR3 is 17 amino acids. After removal of 3 bases from V and 6 bases from J, the junction contained 9 bases not matched to a gene. Germline values: CDR1 LGHNA, CDR2 YNFKEQ. CDR3 protein: CASSHDKLAGGFNEQFF. Here the CDR3 DNA reads TGTGCCAGCAGCCACGACAAACTAGCGGGAGGATTCAATGAGCAGTTCTTC.

The chain couples TRBV5-1 to TRBJ1-4, with 8 bases identical to TRBD1. Germline V gene data show CDR1 as SGHRS and CDR2 as YFSETQ. The length of the CDR3 is 14 residues. V gave up 4 bases and J gave up 4 bases; unmatched junction bases: 3. The chain's CDR3 is CASSPDRDNEKLFF. CDR3 nucleotides: TGCGCCAGCAGCCCGGACAGGGATAATGAAAAACTGTTTTTT.

The V call is TRBV7-2, the J call TRBJ2-7; weak D call: TRBD1 (6 bases). Germline-derived CDR1 and CDR2 are SGHTA and FQGNSA. V gave up 2 bases and J gave up 3 bases, with 11 bases separating them. There are 14 residues in the CDR3. CDR3 in amino acids: CASSLTRRGYEQYF. CDR3 coding DNA: TGTGCCAGCAGCTTAACCCGCAGGGGCTACGAGCAGTACTTC. The full variable domain, completed using reference TRBV7-2 and TRBJ2-7, is GAGVSQSPSNKVTEKGKDVELRCDPISGHTALYWYRQSLGQGLEFLIYFQGNSAPDKSGLPSDRFSAERTGGSVSTLTIQRTQQEDSAVYLCASSLTRRGYEQYFGPGTRLTVT.

This chain links TRBV20-1 with TRBJ2-7, with D perhaps TRBD2 (6 bases). Germline V gene data show CDR1 as DFQATT and CDR2 as SNEGSKA (reference sequence). This CDR3 comprises 20 residues. Trimming pared 3 bases from V and 1 base from J, leaving 31 bases between. CDR3 protein: CSASRPMPGSLIAASYEQYF. In DNA form, the CDR3 reads TGCAGTGCTAGTCGGCCGATGCCAGGGTCCTTGATAGCGGCTTCCTACGAGCAGTACTTC.

The chain links TRBV2 to TRBJ2-2; 10 nucleotides align to TRBD1. After removal of 6 bases from V and 6 bases from J, the junction contained 4 bases not matched to a gene. CDR3 length: 14 residues. The germline V gene has CDR1 SNHLY and CDR2 FYNNEI. The CDR3 DNA sequence: TGTGCCAGCAGCACGGACAGGGGGGCCGGGGAGCTGTTTTTT. Protein sequence: CASSTDRGAGELFF. Complete variable domain (other parts from reference TRBV2 and TRBJ2-2): EPEVTQTPSHQVTQMGQEVILRCVPISNHLYFYWYRQILGQKVEFLVSFYNNEISEKSEIFDDQFSVERPDGSNFTLKIRSTKLEDSAMYFCASSTDRGAGELFFGEGSRLTVL.

As regards this clonotype: One end of the junction varies from germline; a read error may be responsible. This rearrangement joins TRBV12-3 or TRBV12-4 to TRBJ2-7, with D possibly called TRBD1 or TRBD2 (6 bases each). The CDR3 runs 12 residues. CDR3 region: CASSLGGVGQSF. CDR3 coding DNA: TGTGCCAGCAGTCTCGGGGGCGTGGGGCAGTCCTTC.

This clonotype occurred many times. The chain joins TRBV12-3 or TRBV12-4 to TRBJ2-3, with 7 nucleotides matching TRBD2. CDR3 length: 15 residues. The junction had 7 bases not matched to a gene; V was cut back by 3 bases and J by 4 bases. Written as DNA, the CDR3 is TGTGCCAGCAGTTTTCGGGGGAGGGCCCCAGATACGCAGTATTTT. It yields the protein CASSFRGRAPDTQYF.

This clonotype was observed many times. The chain uses TRBV5-1 and TRBJ2-1, with 12 bases identical to TRBD2. Germline V gene sequence: CDR1 SGHRS, CDR2 YFSETQ. This CDR3 has 19 residues. Trimming removed 4 bases from V and 2 bases from J; junction bases left unmatched: 13. CDR3 amino acids: CASSLGLAGMIGAYNEQFF. CDR3 coding DNA: TGCGCCAGCAGCCTAGGACTAGCGGGAATGATCGGCGCCTACAATGAGCAGTTCTTC.

The rearrangement links TRBV7-9 to TRBJ2-2; D possibly uses TRBD1 or TRBD2 (5 bases each). CDR1 and CDR2 from the germline V gene are SEHNR and FQNEAQ (reference sequence). V shed 3 bases and J shed 0 bases, with 14 bases lying between them. The CDR3 has 17 amino acids. The DNA of the CDR3 is TGTGCCAGCAGCTTCCCAGAACGGGACGCGAACACCGGGGAGCTGTTTTTT. Protein sequence: CASSFPERDANTGELFF.